This TCR beta chain stems from a study of beta chain features in type 1 diabetes. Expressed TCRB transcripts got sequenced, as all isolated RNA was reverse transcribed. Produced via immunoSEQ multiplex PCR; TCRdb's table is partial and in-frame only. The sample holds approximately 270,000 clones, roughly an eighth seen once. In its sample, this clone was seen a few times. Antigen unknown. Findings of the study overall: Moderate yet significant TCRB CDR3 shortening was seen in Type 1 diabetes patients in all four CD4+ subsets.

This sequence was found in a man aged 25 to 40 with type 1 diabetes. Sequencing was carried out using naive CD4+ T cells from blood.

This chain's CDR3 is CATTFDRNNEQFF. The CDR3 DNA follows: TGTGCCACCACCTTCGACAGAAACAATGAGCAGTTCTTC. The chain joins TRBV15 to TRBJ2-1; TRBD1 is a possible D gene (5 bases). CDR3 length: 13 amino acids. Between the trimmed V and J ends, which lost 7 bases and 5 bases, there was a span of 12 bases. Germline CDR1 reads LNHNV; CDR2 reads YYDKDF (reference sequence).